The T cell receptor (beta chain) under discussion was sequenced for a study of T cells expressing NK-cell markers. Overall study context: Sorted CD3+CD56-NKG2C+, CD3+CD56+NKG2C- and CD3+CD56+NKG2C+ T cells were the source of the TCR beta repertoires. One of the eight sequenced donors was seronegative, whereas the other seven were HCMV-seropositive. Study-wide results and caveats: These clonotypes, the leaders elsewhere, also led the CD3+CD56-NKG2C+ fraction in several donors.

The germline gives CDR1 SGHVS, CDR2 FQNEAQ. The CDR3 is 15 residues long. Note on this clonotype: No antigen is known for it.

TCR beta libraries carry UMIs added by 5'RACE template switching. With the 5' RACE reads reprocessed, TCRdb shows one record per CDR3 protein and no DNA. This sample's table reports 500,000 to 700,000 distinct CDR3 sequences. This chain links TRBV7-8 with TRBJ2-1; TCRdb's assignment of TRBD1 cannot be checked, as there is no DNA. The source of this sequence is a man between 18 and 29 years old in good health. Material: blood T cells: a sorted CD56 or NKG2C T cell subset, CD4+ or CD8+ T cells, or bulk PBMC T cells (not recorded which). Here the CDR3 reads CASSTRGAGPNEQFF.